This T cell receptor (beta chain) was sequenced during a study of cytomegalovirus exposure and HLA in healthy donors. The germline V gene has CDR1 MGHDK and CDR2 SYGVNS. V lost 7 bases and J lost 0, with 12 bases in between. This CDR3 contains 14 residues. A word on this clone: Its antigen is not known.

Study-wide results and limits: Most TCR sequences were rare, but some public TCRs occurred in many donors. Productive rates of about 90% or about 30% were seen for most TCR beta V segments in an earlier analysis. It was 160 or so TCR beta chains that were listed as cytomegalovirus-associated.

Primers: 60 Vbeta forward and 13 Jbeta reverse. The method was immunoSEQ multiplex PCR; TCRdb's version includes in-frame clones alone and lacks a portion of them. The repertoire holds 150,000 to 200,000 clones, with 70% to 80% as singletons. The chain combines TRBV25-1 with TRBJ1-1, with a possible D match to TRBD1 (6 bases). This TCR derives from a male donor in good health and CMV-seropositive. Sequenced: PBMCs. CDR3 protein: CASTPGALNTEAFF. The CDR3 DNA follows: TGTGCCAGCACGCCAGGGGCCCTGAACACTGAAGCTTTCTTT.